This TCR beta chain was profiled in a study of T cell repertoires in cytomegalovirus infection. In the study overall: Both CMV infection and a matching HLA type were indicated by public TCR beta signatures. Regarding the study as a whole: Ex vivo, HLA-C-restricted CMV-specific TCR beta clonotypes prevailed over the rest of the response. Cumulative public TCR beta family frequency identified carriers of CMV plus the relevant HLA.

On this clonotype: Its antigen is unidentified.

A single record per CDR3 protein comes from TCRdb applying MiXCR to the reads. Among roughly 300,000 distinct CDR3 sequences, 20% to 30% were seen once, and the ten largest hold approximately 15%. The V and J ends lost 0 bases and 7 bases respectively, with 14 bases between them. The CDR3 is 16 amino acids. Germline V gene lookup returns CDR1 SGHDT and CDR2 YYEEEE. The sequence came from a human donor in good health (CMV status not recorded). Some clones in this sample may be carry-over from other donors' samples. This chain joins TRBV5-6 and TRBJ1-6; D perhaps matches TRBD1 (6 bases). The specimen sequenced was PBMCs. In DNA form, the CDR3 reads TGTGCCAGCAGCTTGGCAGAAAGTCAGGGGAATTCACCCCTCCACTTT. Translating it yields CASSLAESQGNSPLHF.